Presented here are 20 T cell receptor beta chains from one specimen sequenced in a study of blood T cell repertoires in COVID-19. Generated by immunoSEQ multiplex PCR, the TCRdb table keeps only in-frame clones and is missing some. This sample yields 200,000 to 250,000 clones, of which almost 85% are seen a single time; approximately 12% belongs to the top ten. The sequencing sample was made of peripheral blood. The receptors were gathered from a middle-aged woman with acute or convalescent COVID-19.

The rearrangement joins TRBV24-1 to TRBJ2-3; D is unclear. The CDR3 spans 13 residues. CDR1 and CDR2 from the germline V gene are KGHDR and SFDVKD. Deletions cut 3 bases from V and 2 bases from J, with 5 bases between. CDR3 in DNA: TGTGCCACCAGTGATGAGTTCACAGATACGCAGTATTTT. Encoded protein: CATSDEFTDTQYF.

This clone has only a few counts. This chain joins TRBV11-3 and TRBJ1-5; 9 bases are a match to TRBD1. Looked up from germline, CDR1 is SGHNT and CDR2 is YENEEA. CDR3 length: 16 residues. The ends lost 2 bases at V and 3 bases at J; junction bases unmatched: 5. The CDR3 reads CASSLSRDRVNQPQHF. Here the CDR3 DNA reads TGTGCCAGCAGCTTATCCCGGGACAGGGTCAATCAGCCCCAGCATTTT. Combining the CDR3 with reference TRBV11-3 and TRBJ1-5 gives the whole variable domain EAGVVQSPRYKIIEKKQPVAFWCNPISGHNTLYWYLQNLGQGPELLIRYENEEAVDDSQLPKDRFSAERLKGVDSTLKIQPAELGDSAVYLCASSLSRDRVNQPQHFGDGTRLSIL.

The V call is TRBV15, the J call TRBJ2-3, with D unresolved. This CDR3 region has 13 residues. Germline assignment: CDR1 LNHNV and CDR2 YYDKDF (reference sequence). V was shortened by 0 bases and J by 10 bases, with 11 bases between the two germline ends. CDR3 sequence reads: CATSRDWALAQYF. CDR3 DNA sequence: TGTGCCACCAGCAGAGATTGGGCTCTGGCGCAGTATTTT.

The gene calls are TRBV18 and TRBJ2-5; D not certain. The CDR3 totals 14 residues. The V gene lost 1 base and the J gene lost 2 bases, with 8 bases spanning the gap. Germline V gene sequence: CDR1 KGHSH, CDR2 LQKENI. The CDR3 coding sequence is TGTGCCAGCTCACCACAGCTGTCACAAGAGACCCAGTACTTC. The encoded protein is CASSPQLSQETQYF.

J is TRBJ2-7 and V is TRBV12-5; 13 nucleotides line up with TRBD2. J was trimmed by 7 bases and V by 1 base; bases with no gene match: 4. Germline V gene lookup returns CDR1 LGHNT and CDR2 FRNRAP. The CDR3 covers 15 residues. CDR3 residues: CASGLGLAGGLEQYF. Here the CDR3 DNA reads TGTGCTAGTGGTTTGGGACTAGCGGGAGGTCTAGAGCAGTACTTC.

The V call is TRBV7-2, the J call TRBJ1-2; 7 nucleotides agree with TRBD1. Germline V lookup: CDR1 SGHTA, CDR2 FQGNSA. The CDR3 is made up of 15 amino acids. The J segment lost 2 bases and the V segment lost 1 base, leaving 4 bases of the junction unmatched. The CDR3 spells CASSLGAGGNYGYTF. CDR3 DNA sequence: TGTGCCAGCAGCTTAGGGGCAGGGGGAAACTATGGCTACACCTTC.

V gene TRBV3-1 (or the pseudogene TRBV3-2) combines with J gene TRBJ1-6, with TRBD1 as a possible D gene (5 bases). The germline gives CDR1 LGHDT, CDR2 YNNKEL (reference sequence). CDR3 length: 13 amino acids. V dropped 4 bases and J dropped 10 bases, with 11 bases sitting between them. The CDR3 DNA reads TGTGCCAGCAGCCTGGGGGGGAGGTCACCCCTCCACTTT. It encodes CASSLGGRSPLHF.

V gene TRBV21-1 combines with J gene TRBJ2-4; the table's D call of TRBD2 was not tested on the DNA. TRBV21-1 is a pseudogene. The CDR3 runs 21 residues. The CDR3, as DNA: TGTGCCAGCAGCAAAAACCCAGGGACTAGCGGGAGTGCCTCGGACAAAAACATTCAGTACTTC. Protein sequence: CASSKNPGTSGSASDKNIQYF.

V gene TRBV3-1 (or the pseudogene TRBV3-2) combines with J gene TRBJ2-7; TRBD2 matches 8 bases. CDR1 and CDR2 from the germline V gene are LGHDT and YNNKEL (reference sequence). The CDR3 is 15 residues long. J lost 6 bases, V lost 0 bases, and 7 bases had no gene match. The CDR3: CASSQEGLGGREQYF. CDR3 DNA sequence: TGTGCCAGCAGCCAAGAGGGACTAGGGGGGCGCGAGCAGTACTTC.

The J gene is TRBJ2-7, the V gene TRBV3-1 (or the pseudogene TRBV3-2); 14 positions match TRBD2. The trim removed 1 base at V and 7 bases at J, leaving 6 bases unmatched. This CDR3 contains 16 residues. Germline assignment: CDR1 LGHDT and CDR2 YNNKEL (reference sequence). CDR3 amino acids: CASSQASGTSGGEQYF. CDR3 DNA: TGTGCCAGCAGCCAAGCCTCCGGGACTAGCGGGGGAGAGCAGTACTTC.

The chain links TRBV6-5 to TRBJ2-2; TRBD1 aligns across 7 bases. J lost 6 bases, V lost 4 bases, and 8 bases had no gene match. The CDR3 runs 15 residues. Germline CDR1 reads MNHEY; CDR2 reads SVGAGI. For the CDR3, the DNA is TGTGCCAGCAGTTTACCGACAGGGAGCCCCGGGGAGCTGTTTTTT. It yields the protein CASSLPTGSPGELFF.

In its sample, this clone was seen a few times. The chain uses TRBV7-3 and TRBJ2-2; TRBD2 might be the D (6 bases). The CDR3 spans 16 residues. Germline lookup yields CDR1 SGHTA and CDR2 FQGTGA. Trimming cost V 1 base and J 0 bases, with 9 bases left between them. In nucleotides, the CDR3 is TGTGCCAGCAGCTTAATTAGCGGAGCGAACACCGGGGAGCTGTTTTTT. It translates to CASSLISGANTGELFF.

J is TRBJ1-5 and V is TRBV28; D might be TRBD1 (5 bases). The V gene's germline CDR1 is MDHEN and CDR2 SYDVKM. Trimming pared 5 bases from V and 7 bases from J, leaving 18 bases between. CDR3 length equals 15 residues. The CDR3 protein is CASSLVTRGKQPQHF. The CDR3 region has the DNA TGTGCCAGCAGTCTCGTGACCCGGGGGAAGCAGCCCCAGCATTTT.

The gene calls are TRBV11-2 and TRBJ1-2; D might be TRBD1 (5 bases). The germline gives CDR1 SGHAT, CDR2 FQNNGV. This CDR3 is built from 14 residues. Trimming cost V 2 bases and J 2 bases, with 9 bases left between them. As DNA, the CDR3 is TGTGCCAGCAGCTTAACCAGGGTGAACTATGGCTACACCTTC. Its translation: CASSLTRVNYGYTF.

The V gene is TRBV6-6, the J gene TRBJ1-2; D possibly corresponds to TRBD1 (5 bases). The CDR3 runs to 12 residues. Germline V gene lookup returns CDR1 MNHNY and CDR2 SVGAGI (reference sequence). V was trimmed by 5 bases and J by 8 bases, leaving 12 bases between them. The CDR3 sequence is CASSPDKGGYTF. In nucleotides, the CDR3 is TGTGCCAGCAGTCCCGACAAGGGGGGCTACACCTTC.

The chain joins TRBV5-1 to TRBJ2-6; possibly TRBD1 for D (6 bases). CDR1 is SGHRS and CDR2 is YFSETQ in the germline V gene. The CDR3 is 19 amino acids. Trimming took off 1 base at V and 1 base at J, with 18 bases between the two ends. CDR3 loop: CASSLYGSTGSSGANVLTF. The CDR3 region has the DNA TGCGCCAGCAGCTTGTATGGGTCGACAGGAAGTTCTGGGGCCAACGTCCTGACTTTC.

CDR3 DNA: TGTGCCAGCAACCCAGGGCAGCCCCAGCATTTT. This sequence encodes CASNPGQPQHF. V usage is TRBV13 and J usage is TRBJ1-5, with D possibly matching TRBD1 (5 bases). This CDR3 has 11 amino acids. CDR1 PRHDT and CDR2 FYEKMQ come from the germline V gene (reference sequence). The V gene lost 7 bases and the J gene lost 7 bases, with 8 bases spanning the gap.

The chain couples TRBV7-9 to TRBJ1-4, with TRBD1 matching over 7 bases. The CDR3 runs 14 residues. The trim removed 5 bases at V and 8 bases at J, leaving 8 bases unmatched. The germline V gene encodes CDR1 SEHNR and CDR2 FQNEAQ (reference sequence). CDR3 sequence reads: CASSREGAGEKLFF. CDR3 DNA sequence: TGTGCCAGCAGCCGAGAGGGGGCTGGAGAAAAACTGTTTTTT.

In this sample, this clone turned up a few times. J is TRBJ1-1 and V is TRBV19, with TRBD1 matching over 7 bases. V trimming: 5 bases; J trimming: 1 base; junction bases outside the gene matches: 13. CDR3 length equals 17 residues. From germline, CDR1 is LNHDA and CDR2 SQIVND (reference sequence). CDR3 loop: CASSFRTGPNPNTEAFF. The CDR3 nucleotides read TGTGCCAGTAGTTTTAGGACAGGACCCAACCCGAACACTGAAGCTTTCTTT.

The chain combines TRBV5-5 with TRBJ1-2, with D unresolved. CDR1 and CDR2 (germline): SGHKS, YYEKEE (reference sequence). This CDR3 contains 14 residues. Trimming pared 7 bases from V and 0 bases from J, leaving 13 bases between. As DNA, the CDR3 is TGTGCCAGCTCCTTAGCTCCAGCTAACTATGGCTACACCTTC. Amino acids: CASSLAPANYGYTF.